A selection of T cell receptor beta chains follows, all from one sample in a study of cytomegalovirus exposure and HLA in healthy donors. Some clones are missing from TCRdb's copy, which holds only in-frame ones; the method was immunoSEQ multiplex PCR. The sample carries 100,000 to 150,000 clones, about 89% recorded once. Sequences were obtained from PBMCs. These receptors came from a woman aged 18 to 35 in good health and CMV-seronegative. Both conserved end residues are part of each CDR3. The D gene is left open where the match is weak. The size of a clone is reported for some rows only, either as once, few or many, or as a class for expanded clones.

. | TRBJ1-5 | . | TRBV6-4 | 14 | CASSDIHGNQPQHF | TGTGCCAGCAGTGACATACACGGCAATCAGCCCCAGCATTTT
TRBD1 | TRBJ1-2 | . | TRBV28 | 15 | CASSSDRGLGYGYTF | TGTGCCAGCAGTTCAGACAGGGGGCTCGGGTATGGCTACACCTTC
. | TRBJ1-1 | few | TRBV12-5 | 16 | CASGLVPAQGSAEAFF | TGTGCTAGTGGTTTGGTACCGGCTCAGGGGAGCGCTGAAGCTTTCTTT
. | TRBJ2-7 | . | TRBV7-8 | 17 | CASSLMGHGMSSYEQYF | TGTGCCAGCAGCTTGATGGGGCATGGAATGAGCTCCTACGAGCAGTACTTC
. | TRBJ2-7 | once | TRBV6-1 | 13 | CASTTGPPYEQYF | TGTGCCAGCACCACAGGACCCCCCTACGAGCAGTACTTC
. | TRBJ1-5 | . | TRBV7-9 | 16 | CASSLGGLGRGQPQHF | TGTGCCAGCAGCTTAGGGGGTTTGGGCAGGGGTCAGCCCCAGCATTTT
TRBD2 | TRBJ2-7 | . | TRBV15 | 18 | CATSTGLAGPKKSYEQYF | TGTGCCACCAGCACCGGACTAGCGGGACCAAAAAAATCCTACGAGCAGTACTTC
. | TRBJ2-5 | . | TRBV21-1 | 16 | CASPKGSQRPQETQYF | TGTGCCAGCCCCAAGGGATCCCAGCGGCCCCAAGAGACCCAGTACTTC
TRBD2 | TRBJ2-7 | once | TRBV28 | 15 | CATYPTSGRTYEQYF | TGTGCCACCTATCCAACTAGCGGGAGAACTTACGAGCAGTACTTC
TRBD2 | TRBJ2-6 | . | TRBV9 | 20 | CASSSRLAGGPETGANVLTF | TGTGCCAGCAGCTCGCGACTAGCGGGAGGGCCGGAAACTGGGGCCAACGTCCTGACTTTC
. | TRBJ1-1 | . | TRBV28 | 15 | CASSAPDRLNTEAFF | TGTGCCAGCAGTGCCCCCGACAGGTTGAACACTGAAGCTTTCTTT
. | TRBJ2-3 | . | TRBV7-2 | 15 | CASSFTSRYTDTQYF | TGTGCCAGCAGCTTCACTAGCCGATACACAGATACGCAGTATTTT
TRBD2 | TRBJ2-2 | . | TRBV4-1 | 17 | CASSPRVAGVPTGELFF | TGCGCCAGCAGCCCCCGGGTAGCGGGAGTCCCCACCGGGGAGCTGTTTTTT
TRBD1 | TRBJ1-2 | . | TRBV27 | 13 | CASSPDRGYGYTF | TGTGCCAGCAGTCCGGACAGGGGCTATGGCTACACCTTC
TRBD2 | TRBJ2-7 | . | TRBV7-6 | 15 | CASSLAGGRGDEQYF | TGTGCCAGCAGCTTAGCGGGCGGGAGGGGCGACGAGCAGTACTTC
TRBD2 | TRBJ2-2 | once | TRBV6-1 | 15 | CASRGTSGSRGELFF | TGTGCCAGCAGGGGGACTAGCGGGAGCAGAGGGGAGCTGTTTTTT
. | TRBJ1-5 | . | TRBV28 | 15 | CASSLSGEGNQPQHF | TGTGCCAGCAGTTTGTCCGGGGAAGGCAATCAGCCCCAGCATTTT
TRBD1 | TRBJ2-1 | . | TRBV7-9 | 15 | CASSFGTAPYNEQFF | TGTGCCAGCAGCTTCGGGACAGCCCCCTACAATGAGCAGTTCTTC
TRBD1 | TRBJ1-1 | few | TRBV18 | 12 | CASQTGGTEAFF | TGTGCCAGCCAAACAGGGGGCACTGAAGCTTTCTTT
. | TRBJ2-3 | . | TRBV7-9 | 14 | CASSYSGGRDTQYF | TGTGCCAGCAGTTATTCCGGGGGACGAGATACGCAGTATTTT
TRBD2 | TRBJ2-5 | . | TRBV14 | 15 | CASSPWTSAQETQYF | TGTGCCAGCAGCCCCTGGACTAGCGCCCAAGAGACCCAGTACTTC
TRBD1 | TRBJ2-7 | . | TRBV7-9 | 15 | CASSYTGTGTYEQYF | TGTGCCAGCAGTTATACCGGGACAGGTACCTACGAGCAGTACTTC
TRBD2 | TRBJ2-1 | . | TRBV4-1 | 16 | CASSQVTSGSSDEQFF | TGCGCCAGCAGCCAGGTGACTAGCGGGAGTTCGGATGAGCAGTTCTTC
. | TRBJ2-2 | . | TRBV7-9 | 18 | CASRLAALARLNTGELFF | TGTGCCAGCAGGCTAGCCGCCCTAGCGAGACTCAACACCGGGGAGCTGTTTTTT
. | TRBJ2-1 | . | TRBV9 | 12 | CASSVESSEQFF | TGTGCCAGCAGCGTAGAAAGTAGTGAGCAGTTCTTC
TRBD2 | TRBJ2-1 | . | TRBV13 | 15 | CASNLGLAGGNEQFF | TGTGCCAGCAACCTCGGACTAGCGGGAGGCAATGAGCAGTTCTTC
TRBD1 | TRBJ1-1 | . | TRBV5-1 | 13 | CASSRQGGPEAFF | TGCGCCAGCAGCCGACAGGGCGGCCCTGAAGCTTTCTTT
. | TRBJ1-2 | . | TRBV28 | 12 | CASSFGQAGYTF | TGTGCCAGCAGTTTTGGGCAGGCGGGCTACACCTTC
TRBD1 | TRBJ2-7 | few | TRBV5-6 | 15 | CASSHPGQGLYEQYF | TGTGCCAGCAGCCATCCGGGACAGGGACTCTACGAGCAGTACTTC
TRBD2 | TRBJ2-1 | . | TRBV5-6 | 17 | CASSLGLAGAPYNEQFF | TGTGCCAGCAGCCTGGGACTAGCGGGAGCCCCCTACAATGAGCAGTTCTTC
. | TRBJ1-4 | few | TRBV4-1 | 12 | CASSQEGGKLFF | TGCGCCAGCAGCCAAGAAGGCGGAAAACTGTTTTTT
TRBD2 | TRBJ2-7 | . | TRBV11-2 | 17 | CASRKGGGTSATYEQYF | TGTGCCAGTAGAAAGGGGGGCGGGACTAGCGCGACCTACGAGCAGTACTTC
. | TRBJ1-4 | . | TRBV4-2 | 16 | CASSQDRGRTNEKLFF | TGTGCCAGCAGCCAAGATCGGGGTCGGACTAATGAAAAACTGTTTTTT
TRBD2 | TRBJ2-1 | once | TRBV7-2 | 15 | CASNRGEGSYNEQFF | TGTGCCAGCAATCGTGGGGAGGGCTCCTACAATGAGCAGTTCTTC
TRBD2 | TRBJ2-3 | . | TRBV7-2 | 16 | CASSPRLAGMSDTQYF | TGTGCCAGCAGCCCACGACTAGCGGGAATGTCAGATACGCAGTATTTT
TRBD1 | TRBJ1-1 | . | TRBV6-1 | 14 | CASRGQGSTTEAFF | TGTGCCAGCAGGGGACAGGGTAGTACCACTGAAGCTTTCTTT
. | TRBJ2-5 | . | TRBV4-1 | 13 | CASSRTAQETQYF | TGCGCCAGCAGTCGGACAGCCCAAGAGACCCAGTACTTC
TRBD1 | TRBJ1-2 | . | TRBV13 | 16 | CASSSPYGQGVDGYTF | TGTGCCAGCAGCTCCCCCTATGGACAGGGGGTAGATGGCTACACCTTC
. | TRBJ2-3 | . | TRBV19 | 13 | CASSAQSTDTQYF | TGTGCCAGTAGTGCCCAGAGCACAGATACGCAGTATTTT
TRBD1 | TRBJ2-7 | . | TRBV7-2 | 13 | CASSHRGTYEQYF | TGTGCCAGCAGCCACAGGGGGACCTACGAGCAGTACTTC